Listed below are T cell receptor beta chains from one sample, sequenced in a study of neurological immune-mediated disorders. Each CDR3 protein is one row after TCRdb ran MiXCR on the 5' RACE reads. In the table there are around 16,000 distinct CDR3 sequences, roughly 20% of which are singletons. The sequenced sample consisted of PBMCs. Receptor source: a man aged 45-65 years in good health. CDR3s include the opening cysteine and the closing phenylalanine or tryptophan. D genes are given only for firm matches. Size is omitted from some rows. Given values are once, few, many or a class for expanded clones.

>.|TRBD2|TRBJ2-1|TRBV20-1
CSAGLLAGNEQFF
TGCAGTGCGGGATTACTAGCGGGCAATGAGCAGTTCTTC
>many|.|TRBJ2-1|TRBV7-9
CASSLGVSLVYNEQFF
TGTGCCAGCAGCTTAGGGGTGAGCTTGGTATACAATGAGCAGTTCTTC
>many|TRBD1|TRBJ2-5|TRBV20-1
CSARHPGQSETQYF
TGCAGTGCTAGACATCCGGGACAGAGTGAGACCCAGTACTTC
>.|TRBD2|TRBJ2-1|TRBV5-5
CASSLGTSAYSYNEQFF
TGTGCCAGCAGCTTAGGGACTAGCGCCTACTCCTACAATGAGCAGTTCTTC
>.|.|TRBJ2-3|TRBV11-3
CASSLGRGTDTQYF
TGTGCCAGCAGCTTAGGCCGGGGTACAGATACGCAGTATTTT
>.|TRBD2|TRBJ2-7|TRBV4-1
CASSQETSGLVWQYF
TGCGCCAGCAGCCAAGAGACCAGCGGACTAGTGTGGCAGTACTTC
>many|.|TRBJ2-5|TRBV4-3
CASSLDPGVQETQYF
TGCGCCAGCAGCCTCGACCCCGGTGTTCAAGAGACCCAGTACTTC
>few|.|TRBJ2-1|TRBV20-1
CSASSPTNEQFF
TGCAGTGCTAGTAGTCCTACGAATGAGCAGTTCTTC
>.|.|TRBJ1-5|TRBV7-8
CASSLGRSQPQHF
TGTGCCAGCAGCTTAGGAAGGAGTCAGCCCCAGCATTTT
>medium-sized|.|TRBJ2-7|TRBV12-3/TRBV12-4
CASSFAHEQYF
TGTGCCAGCAGTTTTGCCCACGAGCAGTACTTC
>many|.|TRBJ2-7|TRBV5-1
CASSFLELPHEQYF
TGCGCCAGCAGCTTCCTGGAGCTTCCCCACGAGCAGTACTTC
>medium-sized|TRBD2|TRBJ2-5|TRBV4-1
CASSQLGPRLAGQETQYF
TGCGCCAGCAGCCAATTGGGTCCTAGACTAGCGGGGCAAGAGACCCAGTACTTC
>many|.|TRBJ2-1|TRBV20-1
CSAPSPSYNEQFF
TGCAGTGCTCCATCCCCTTCCTACAATGAGCAGTTCTTC
>.|.|TRBJ2-1|TRBV20-1
CSAHYRVGDEQFF
TGCAGTGCTCATTACAGGGTTGGGGATGAGCAGTTCTTC
>medium-sized|.|TRBJ1-5|TRBV9
CASSGEGQEGQPQHF
TGTGCCAGCAGCGGTGAGGGGCAAGAGGGACAGCCCCAGCATTTT
>many|.|TRBJ2-7|TRBV29-1
CSVGDWAYEQYF
TGCAGCGTTGGGGACTGGGCCTACGAGCAGTACTTC
>many|TRBD2|TRBJ2-1|TRBV20-1
CSASPGLAGAGWEQFF
TGCAGTGCTAGCCCGGGACTAGCCGGGGCGGGGTGGGAGCAGTTCTTC
>many|TRBD1|TRBJ2-3|TRBV5-1
CASSIGQGAPVDTQYF
TGCGCCAGCAGCATAGGACAGGGGGCCCCAGTAGATACGCAGTATTTT
>few|.|TRBJ2-1|TRBV7-3
CASSLTRENEQFF
TGTGCCAGCAGCTTAACCCGGGAAAATGAGCAGTTCTTC
>.|TRBD1|TRBJ2-3|TRBV4-1
CASSQVRTGPDTQYF
TGCGCCAGCAGCCAAGTGAGGACAGGACCAGATACGCAGTATTTT
>.|TRBD2|TRBJ2-7|TRBV18
CASSSGLAETYEQYF
TGTGCCAGCTCATCGGGACTAGCGGAGACCTACGAGCAGTACTTC
>many|TRBD1|TRBJ1-5|TRBV20-1
CSARLTGPRGAQHF
TGCAGTGCTAGATTGACAGGGCCTAGGGGGGCCCAGCATTTT
>medium-sized|.|TRBJ2-4|TRBV4-3
CASSQESHGYAKNIQYF
TGCGCCAGCAGCCAAGAAAGTCACGGGTACGCCAAAAACATTCAGTACTTC
>medium-sized|.|TRBJ2-1|TRBV5-6
CASSFLSGSNEQFF
TGTGCCAGCAGCTTTCTGTCCGGGAGCAATGAGCAGTTCTTC
>many|TRBD2|TRBJ2-1|TRBV20-1
CSARMPSGSYNEQFF
TGCAGTGCTAGAATGCCTAGCGGGAGCTACAATGAGCAGTTCTTC
>many|.|TRBJ2-7|TRBV20-1
CSARGGWEQYF
TGCAGTGCGCGTGGAGGTTGGGAGCAGTACTTC